These 24 T cell receptor beta chains were all obtained from the same sample, sequenced in a study of cytomegalovirus exposure and HLA in healthy donors. Assay used: immunoSEQ multiplex PCR; TCRdb lists only in-frame clones, some missing. Among around 71,000 clones listed, approximately 93% were seen once. Sequenced: PBMCs. All receptors derive from a man between 18 and 35 years old in good health and CMV-seropositive.

The V call is TRBV25-1, the J call TRBJ2-1; 7 bases are a match to TRBD1. V shed 0 bases and J 0 bases; nucleotides not matched to a gene: 5. This CDR3 is built from 17 residues. From germline, CDR1 is MGHDK and CDR2 SYGVNS. CDR3 sequence reads: CASSEYRGSPSYNEQFF. The CDR3 DNA is TGTGCCAGCAGTGAATACAGGGGGTCCCCCTCCTACAATGAGCAGTTCTTC.

The rearrangement uses TRBV7-6 and TRBJ1-6, with TRBD1 matching over 10 bases. J lost 6 bases, V lost 5 bases, and 10 bases had no gene match. The CDR3 covers 17 residues. CDR1 and CDR2 (germline): SGHVS, FNYEAQ. The CDR3: CASSILGQGDINSPLHF. DNA of the CDR3: TGTGCCAGCAGCATCCTAGGACAGGGGGATATTAATTCACCCCTCCACTTT.

The J gene is TRBJ2-6, the V gene TRBV4-1; the match to TRBD1 covers 10 bases. V lost 2 bases to trimming and J lost 2 bases; unmatched junction nucleotides: 9. The germline V gene has CDR1 MGHRA and CDR2 YSYEKL. This CDR3 region has 19 residues. Written as DNA, the CDR3 is TGCGCCAGCAGCCAAAAAACGACAGGGGGCTCCACTGGGGCCAACGTCCTGACTTTC. Amino acids: CASSQKTTGGSTGANVLTF.

In this sample, this clone turned up once. The V call is TRBV5-5, the J call TRBJ2-2; unclear D gene. The CDR3 sequence is 13 residues long. With 4 bases removed from V and 8 bases from J, the gap between germline ends came to 12 bases. Germline lookup yields CDR1 SGHKS and CDR2 YYEKEE (reference sequence). CDR3 in DNA: TGTGCCAGCAGCCGTACATCTCAGGGGGAGCTGTTTTTT. As protein: CASSRTSQGELFF.

The rearrangement uses TRBV5-1 and TRBJ1-3; D gene unclear. Looked up from germline, CDR1 is SGHRS and CDR2 is YFSETQ. Trimming left V 3 bases short and J 0 bases short, with 16 bases between. CDR3 size: 17 residues. The CDR3 sequence is CASSSAGGSSSGNTIYF. CDR3 nucleotide sequence: TGCGCCAGCAGCTCAGCGGGCGGGTCGAGCTCTGGAAACACCATATATTTT.

V usage is TRBV28 and J usage is TRBJ2-3; D may be TRBD1 (5 bases). V was clipped by 2 bases and J by 7 bases, with 19 bases between them. Per the germline V gene, CDR1 is MDHEN and CDR2 is SYDVKM. The CDR3 runs to 16 residues. The CDR3 reads CASSLSRQGLRYTQYF. The CDR3 DNA reads as TGTGCCAGCAGTTTAAGTAGGCAGGGCCTTAGATATACGCAGTATTTT.

This clone has a single count. J is TRBJ2-2 and V is TRBV6-5; 8 bases map to TRBD1. CDR1 MNHEY and CDR2 SVGAGI come from the germline V gene. Trimming at V came to 2 bases and at J to 4 bases, leaving 6 bases not matched to a gene. The CDR3 loop spans 16 amino acids. The CDR3 region is CASSYLPGTGTGELFF. CDR3 nucleotide sequence: TGTGCCAGCAGTTACCTCCCCGGGACAGGCACCGGGGAGCTGTTTTTT.

The chain combines TRBV6-6 with TRBJ2-7; no clear D. Germline lookup yields CDR1 MNHNY and CDR2 SVGAGI (reference sequence). This CDR3 is 14 amino acids long. V was cut by 5 bases and J by 6 bases, with 17 bases left in between. The CDR3, as DNA: TGTGCCAGCAGTGCCCCCGGAGCCCCCGCCGAGCAGTACTTC. Translation: CASSAPGAPAEQYF.

The chain employs TRBV7-9 and TRBJ2-7, with a tentative D call TRBD1 (6 bases). CDR3 size: 13 residues. Germline lookup yields CDR1 SEHNR and CDR2 FQNEAQ (reference sequence). V was shortened by 4 bases and J by 5 bases, with 12 bases between the two germline ends. The chain's CDR3 is CASSSRGRDEQYF. The CDR3, as DNA: TGTGCCAGCAGCTCCAGGGGAAGGGACGAGCAGTACTTC.

The J gene is TRBJ2-5, the V gene TRBV7-2, with 10 bases fitting TRBD2. The ends lost 5 bases at V and 4 bases at J; junction bases unmatched: 4. CDR3 length: 14 residues. Per the germline V gene, CDR1 is SGHTA and CDR2 is FQGNSA. The CDR3 nucleotides are TGTGCCAGCAGCCACCGGACTAGCGGAGAGACCCAGTACTTC. Translated: CASSHRTSGETQYF.

V and J are TRBV28 and TRBJ1-2; the D is unclear. Germline CDR1 and CDR2: MDHEN and SYDVKM. The CDR3 runs 15 residues. Trimming removed 2 bases from V and 6 bases from J, with 16 bases in between. The CDR3 here is CASSLEVVLGNGYTF. In nucleotides, the CDR3 is TGTGCCAGCAGTTTAGAGGTGGTCCTAGGTAATGGCTACACCTTC.

The V and J genes are TRBV6-5 and TRBJ1-1; tentatively, D is TRBD1 (6 bases). The germline V gene encodes CDR1 MNHEY and CDR2 SVGAGI. This CDR3 has 15 residues. V shed 2 bases and J shed 4 bases, with 14 bases lying between them. DNA of the CDR3: TGTGCCAGCAGTTACGGGTGGGCAGGGGTCACTGAAGCTTTCTTT. Translated: CASSYGWAGVTEAFF.

The chain employs TRBV4-1 and TRBJ2-7; the match to TRBD2 covers 12 bases. Germline loops: CDR1 MGHRA, CDR2 YSYEKL. The CDR3 is 17 amino acids. V lost 2 bases and J lost 3; bases outside the gene matches: 8. The CDR3 region is CASSQSRTSGTNYEQYF. The DNA of the CDR3 is TGCGCCAGCAGCCAATCTAGGACTAGCGGGACGAACTACGAGCAGTACTTC.

The chain carries TRBV7-9 and TRBJ1-6; D gene uncertain. Trimming left V 5 bases short and J 6 bases short, with 14 bases between. This CDR3 comprises 15 residues. In germline, CDR1 is SEHNR, CDR2 FQNEAQ (reference sequence). The CDR3 reads CASSPAAERNSPLHF. CDR3 DNA sequence: TGTGCCAGCAGCCCCGCGGCAGAGCGTAATTCACCCCTCCACTTT. The variable domain in full, completed from reference TRBV7-9 and TRBJ1-6, reads DTGVSQNPRHKITKRGQNVTFRCDPISEHNRLYWYRQTLGQGPEFLTYFQNEAQLEKSRLLSDRFSAERPKGSFSTLEIQRTEQGDSAMYLCASSPAAERNSPLHFGNGTRLTVT.

The rearrangement uses TRBV7-2 and TRBJ1-1; 10 nucleotides agree with TRBD1. The CDR3 is 15 amino acids. Trimming took 3 bases from V and 5 from J; bases not matched to a gene: 6. The germline gives CDR1 SGHTA, CDR2 FQGNSA. The CDR3, as DNA: TGTGCCAGCAGCTTGACAGGGGGCATTAGGACTGAAGCTTTCTTT. Protein: CASSLTGGIRTEAFF.

J is TRBJ2-7 and V is TRBV7-2, with D possibly being TRBD1 (6 bases). V lost 5 bases and J lost 2, with 22 bases in between. CDR3 length equals 17 residues. Germline assignment: CDR1 SGHTA and CDR2 FQGNSA. CDR3 amino acids: CASSLPSGQEFAYEQYF. In DNA, the CDR3 is TGTGCCAGCAGCCTCCCTTCGGGACAAGAGTTCGCCTACGAGCAGTACTTC.

This clone was seen a single time. V usage is TRBV5-8 and J usage is TRBJ1-1, with TRBD1 identical over 7 bases. Germline CDR1 reads SGHTS; CDR2 reads YDEGEE. The V gene end was trimmed by 2 bases and the J gene end by 4 bases; junction bases not matched to a gene: 8. The CDR3 runs 15 residues. The CDR3 sequence: CASSLSNRGSTEAFF. In nucleotides, the CDR3 is TGTGCCAGCAGCTTATCCAACAGGGGAAGCACTGAAGCTTTCTTT. Based on the CDR3 plus reference TRBV5-8 and TRBJ1-1, the full variable domain is EAGVTQSPTHLIKTRGQQATLRCSPISGHTSVYWYQQALGLGLQFLLWYDEGEERNRGNFPPRFSGRQFPNYSSELNVNALELEDSALYLCASSLSNRGSTEAFFGQGTRLTVV.

The V gene is TRBV7-8, the J gene TRBJ1-6; 10 bases agree with TRBD1. The V gene's germline CDR1 is SGHVS and CDR2 FQNEAQ. The ends lost 1 base at V and 3 bases at J; junction bases unmatched: 3. The CDR3 spans 17 residues. The CDR3 region has the DNA TGTGCCAGCAGCTTAGGACAGGGGGCCGGCTATAATTCACCCCTCCACTTT. This codes for CASSLGQGAGYNSPLHF. Variable domain in full (rest from reference TRBV7-8 and TRBJ1-6): GAGVSQSPRYKVAKRGQDVALRCDPISGHVSLFWYQQALGQGPEFLTYFQNEAQLDKSGLPSDRFFAERPEGSVSTLKIQRTQQEDSAVYLCASSLGQGAGYNSPLHFGNGTRLTVT.

This clone has more than one count but fewer than ten. The chain combines TRBV19 with TRBJ2-6; 9 bases line up with TRBD1. This CDR3 has 15 residues. With V trimmed by 8 bases and J by 4 bases, 6 bases remained unmatched. The germline gives CDR1 LNHDA, CDR2 SQIVND (reference sequence). In nucleotides, the CDR3 is TGTGCCAGTTCTATACAGGGGGCAGGGGCCAACGTCCTGACTTTC. This codes for CASSIQGAGANVLTF.

The chain joins TRBV27 to TRBJ1-2, with D tentatively TRBD1 (6 bases). Looked up from germline, CDR1 is MNHEY and CDR2 is SMNVEV (reference sequence). With 6 bases removed from V and 4 bases from J, the gap between germline ends came to 18 bases. The CDR3 totals 15 residues. The CDR3 coding sequence is TGTGCCAGCAGGTCATCGGGGGGCCTCCCCTATGGCTACACCTTC. It is translated as CASRSSGGLPYGYTF.

The chain joins TRBV9 to TRBJ1-3; 7 bases fit TRBD1. The V segment lost 3 bases and the J segment 0 bases; nucleotides outside the gene matches: 3. Germline values: CDR1 SGDLS, CDR2 YYNGEE. CDR3 size: 15 residues. CDR3 region: CASSEGANSGNTIYF. As DNA, the CDR3 is TGTGCCAGCAGCGAGGGGGCGAACTCTGGAAACACCATATATTTT.

The CDR3 DNA sequence: TGTGCCAGCAGGCCAGCGGGGGGGCGATACAATGAGCAGTTCTTC. As protein: CASRPAGGRYNEQFF. The rearrangement links TRBV6-5 to TRBJ2-1, with 10 bases fitting TRBD2. This CDR3 has 15 amino acids. Germline V gives CDR1 MNHEY, CDR2 SVGAGI. V was pared by 6 bases and J by 4 bases, with 6 bases of the junction left unmatched.

This sequence joins TRBV28 and TRBJ2-5; D gene unclear. Germline assignment: CDR1 MDHEN and CDR2 SYDVKM. The CDR3 is 13 residues long. Trimming took 3 bases from V and 4 from J, leaving 9 bases between them. The CDR3 nucleotides read TGTGCCAGCAGTTTCCTTAGTCGAGAGACCCAGTACTTC. It yields the protein CASSFLSRETQYF.

The J gene is TRBJ2-2, the V gene TRBV7-9, with 7 nucleotides matching TRBD2. This CDR3 is built from 16 residues. From germline, CDR1 is SEHNR and CDR2 FQNEAQ (reference sequence). Trimming took 2 bases from V and 4 from J; bases not matched to a gene: 7. The CDR3 reads CASSLRLAESTGELFF. The CDR3 DNA reads TGTGCCAGCAGCTTACGGCTAGCGGAGTCCACCGGGGAGCTGTTTTTT.